This TCR beta chain was retrieved from a study of T cell changes during pregnancy in multiple sclerosis. From germline, CDR1 is MNHEY and CDR2 SMNVEV (reference sequence). The CDR3 length is 21 residues. V lost 1 base and J 0 bases, leaving 27 bases between the germline ends. Some clones are missing from TCRdb's copy, which holds only in-frame ones; the method was immunoSEQ multiplex PCR. The table includes roughly 75,000 clones, approximately 92% detected once. The sequence came from a female donor in good health, enrolled as a control in a pregnancy study. The chain links TRBV27 to TRBJ1-2, with D possibly being TRBD1 (6 bases). The specimen was peripheral blood, collected in the third trimester of pregnancy. The CDR3 protein is CASSLLGMKSGTTISNYGYTF. DNA for the CDR3: TGTGCCAGCAGTTTATTAGGAATGAAGTCCGGGACAACCATATCTAACTATGGCTACACCTTC.